The clone carrying this T cell receptor (beta chain) was recorded a few times. This CDR3 region has 15 residues. Germline V gene data show CDR1 as SGHVS and CDR2 as FQNEAQ. Trimming took 2 bases from V and 1 from J; bases not matched to a gene: 1. The entry originates in a study of blood T cell repertoires in COVID-19. Overall study: COVID-19 samples from acute and convalescent phases originated in the United States, Italy and Spain. The cDNA or gDNA used as material had been derived from T cells, B-cell-depleted T cells, or PBMCs.

As originally analysed: How many nucleated cells were present was estimated from reference gene primer amplification. Assay used: immunoSEQ multiplex PCR; TCRdb lists only in-frame clones, some missing. From that table come the V and J calls and clone size; the DNA was used to work out D and trimming. The sample has 85,000 to 130,000 clones, about 64% seen once. This chain uses TRBV7-8 with TRBJ2-1, with 8 bases that match TRBD1. The sequenced sample consisted of peripheral blood. The origin of this receptor is a human donor with acute or convalescent COVID-19. The donor label of this sample is uncertain. CDR3 sequence (DNA): TGTGCCAGCAGCTTATACAGGGGGTCCTACAATGAGCAGTTCTTC. Its protein is CASSLYRGSYNEQFF.